Following are 9 T cell receptor beta chains from one sample sequenced in a study of cytomegalovirus exposure and HLA in healthy donors. The PCR ran on 60 Vbeta and 13 Jbeta primers. The table came from immunoSEQ multiplex PCR; TCRdb's copy has only in-frame clones and leaves some out. The data hold hundreds of thousands of clones, with about 88% observed a single time. The sample was PBMCs. The receptors derive from a girl aged 2-9 years in good health and CMV-seronegative.

The rearrangement uses TRBV6-7 and TRBJ2-2; D might be TRBD1 (6 bases). TRBV6-7 is treated as an ORF (open reading frame) with a function not yet certain. The CDR3 extends over 15 amino acids. V was clipped by 4 bases and J by 8 bases, with 17 bases between them. DNA for the CDR3: TGTGCCAGCAGTTCAATCCGGGACAAAACGGGGGAGCTGTTTTTT. Protein sequence: CASSSIRDKTGELFF.

A single count supports this clone. J is TRBJ2-7 and V is TRBV19, with TRBD2 identical over 12 bases. V was clipped by 5 bases and J by 3 bases; unmatched bases: 2. Germline V lookup: CDR1 LNHDA, CDR2 SQIVND (reference sequence). The CDR3 runs 14 residues. Here the CDR3 DNA reads TGTGCCAGTAGTCGACTAGCGGGGGACTACGAGCAGTACTTC. This translates into CASSRLAGDYEQYF.

V is TRBV6-5 and J is TRBJ1-2; 7 bases map to TRBD1. V shed 0 bases and J 6 bases; nucleotides not matched to a gene: 1. CDR1 is MNHEY and CDR2 is SVGAGI in the germline V gene. The CDR3 loop spans 13 amino acids. The CDR3 is CASSYSDRNGYTF. The CDR3 bases are TGTGCCAGCAGTTACTCGGACAGGAATGGCTACACCTTC.

This clone was found a few times. The CDR3 DNA reads TGCGCCAGCAGCCCTAGGGGTGGCGTCTCCTACAATGAGCAGTTCTTC. Encoded protein: CASSPRGGVSYNEQFF. This rearrangement joins TRBV5-1 to TRBJ2-1; possible D gene TRBD1, 5 bases. The CDR3 is 16 residues long. Germline CDR1 reads SGHRS; CDR2 reads YFSETQ. V shed 4 bases and J shed 0 bases, with 14 bases lying between them. The variable domain in full, completed from reference TRBV5-1 and TRBJ2-1, reads KAGVTQTPRYLIKTRGQQVTLSCSPISGHRSVSWYQQTPGQGLQFLFEYFSETQRNKGNFPGRFSGRQFSNSRSEMNVSTLELGDSALYLCASSPRGGVSYNEQFFGPGTRLTVL.

The gene calls are TRBV7-2 and TRBJ2-2; maybe TRBD2 (5 bases). The CDR3 contains 16 residues. Trimming pared 1 base from V and 4 bases from J, leaving 13 bases between. Germline V lookup: CDR1 SGHTA, CDR2 FQGNSA. In DNA form, the CDR3 reads TGTGCCAGCAGCTTAGTACTAGTCATTGGCACCGGGGAGCTGTTTTTT. Translation gives CASSLVLVIGTGELFF.

V and J are TRBV27 and TRBJ2-3; tentative D call: TRBD1 (5 bases). The V end was cut by 6 bases, the J end by 2 bases, with 9 bases between. The CDR3 loop spans 13 amino acids. Germline V gene data show CDR1 as MNHEY and CDR2 as SMNVEV (reference sequence). CDR3 sequence reads: CASRKTATDTQYF. The CDR3 DNA is TGTGCCAGCAGGAAGACAGCCACAGATACGCAGTATTTT.

This clone occurred once. The chain is built from TRBV4-1 and TRBJ1-3; D is unclear. The CDR3 consists of 16 residues. Trimming cost V 3 bases and J 2 bases, with 14 bases left between them. Germline CDR1 and CDR2: MGHRA and YSYEKL. This CDR3 reads CASSQALPGAGNTIYF. DNA of the CDR3: TGCGCCAGCAGCCAGGCGCTTCCCGGAGCTGGAAACACCATATATTTT.

Of note for this clone: At one end, the junction sequence differs from germline, possibly due to a read error. This rearrangement joins TRBV7-9 to TRBJ2-1; 12 bases align to TRBD2. In germline, CDR1 is SEHNR, CDR2 FQNEAQ (reference sequence). The CDR3 is 17 amino acids. The CDR3 nucleotides read TGTGCCAGCAGCTCTCGACTAGCGGGGGCTCTCTACAATGAGCAGCTCTTC. Translation: CASSSRLAGALYNEQLF. Variable domain in full (rest from reference TRBV7-9 and TRBJ2-1): DTGVSQNPRHKITKRGQNVTFRCDPISEHNRLYWYRQTLGQGPEFLTYFQNEAQLEKSRLLSDRFSAERPKGSFSTLEIQRTEQGDSAMYLCASSSRLAGALYNEQLFGPGTRLTVL.

This clone was seen a single time. The chain combines TRBV7-8 with TRBJ2-5; 9 nucleotides match TRBD2. Germline V gene lookup returns CDR1 SGHVS and CDR2 FQNEAQ. Germline trimming cut 7 bases from V and 5 bases from J; bases unmatched to any gene: 20. CDR3 length equals 18 residues. CDR3 loop: CASTEFMAGGIPQETQYF. The CDR3 DNA reads as TGTGCCAGCACCGAATTCATGGCGGGGGGGATCCCACAGGAGACCCAGTACTTC.